These T cell receptor beta chains were read from a single sample in a study of sequential checkpoint blockade in melanoma. Data came from immunoSEQ multiplex PCR; TCRdb stores just in-frame clones and leaves some out. Of under 20,000 clones in the sample, approximately 70% were seen once. Sequenced material: CD8+ T cells sorted from blood (inferred from file names), taken from a patient given nivolumab and ipilimumab in sequence. These receptors all come from a human donor with melanoma. The CDR3 runs from the conserved cysteine through the conserved F or W. The order of the fields is V gene, D gene, clone size, J gene, CDR3 protein, CDR3 DNA. The D gene is left open where the match is weak. Size tells how often a clone was seen (once, few, many) or the class of an expanded clone, and some rows leave it out.

v_call: TRBV12-5; d_call: TRBD1; clone_size: NA; j_call: TRBJ2-7; cdr3_aa: CASGFDRGEDEQYF; cdr3_nt: TGTGCTAGTGGTTTCGACAGGGGAGAGGACGAGCAGTACTTC
v_call: TRBV11-1; d_call: NA; clone_size: few; j_call: TRBJ2-1; cdr3_aa: CASSFPRLGSYNEQFF; cdr3_nt: TGTGCCAGCAGCTTCCCTAGACTTGGCTCCTACAATGAGCAGTTCTTC
v_call: TRBV4-3; d_call: TRBD2; clone_size: NA; j_call: TRBJ2-1; cdr3_aa: CASSQDLAGFNNEQFF; cdr3_nt: TGCGCCAGCAGCCAAGACCTAGCGGGGTTCAACAATGAGCAGTTCTTC
v_call: TRBV10-1; d_call: NA; clone_size: once; j_call: TRBJ2-1; cdr3_aa: CASSLSLGAGEQFF; cdr3_nt: TGCGCCAGCAGCCTAAGCCTAGGGGCAGGTGAGCAGTTCTTC
v_call: TRBV7-8; d_call: NA; clone_size: NA; j_call: TRBJ1-1; cdr3_aa: CASTLSGSEAFF; cdr3_nt: TGTGCCAGCACCCTTAGTGGTAGTGAAGCTTTCTTT
v_call: TRBV6-4; d_call: TRBD1; clone_size: NA; j_call: TRBJ2-3; cdr3_aa: CASSDTRTGHTDTQYF; cdr3_nt: TGTGCCAGCAGTGACACTCGGACAGGTCACACAGATACGCAGTATTTT
v_call: TRBV7-2; d_call: NA; clone_size: NA; j_call: TRBJ2-7; cdr3_aa: CASSTGGGSYEQYF; cdr3_nt: TGTGCCAGCAGCACAGGGGGAGGGTCCTACGAGCAGTACTTC
v_call: TRBV7-9; d_call: NA; clone_size: NA; j_call: TRBJ1-1; cdr3_aa: CASSPRDPRKTEAFF; cdr3_nt: TGTGCCAGCAGCCCCCGAGACCCCAGGAAGACTGAAGCTTTCTTT
v_call: TRBV6-4; d_call: NA; clone_size: NA; j_call: TRBJ1-5; cdr3_aa: CASSYGGAHQPQHF; cdr3_nt: TGTGCCAGCAGTTACGGTGGGGCTCATCAGCCCCAGCATTTT
v_call: TRBV7-9; d_call: NA; clone_size: NA; j_call: TRBJ2-1; cdr3_aa: CASSQPGGWEQFF; cdr3_nt: TGTGCCAGCAGCCAACCTGGGGGCTGGGAGCAGTTCTTC
v_call: TRBV5-8; d_call: TRBD1; clone_size: NA; j_call: TRBJ1-2; cdr3_aa: CASTRRDSVFYGYTF; cdr3_nt: TGTGCCAGCACCCGCCGGGACAGTGTGTTCTATGGCTACACCTTC
v_call: TRBV5-6; d_call: TRBD1; clone_size: NA; j_call: TRBJ1-5; cdr3_aa: CASSSSFDRVSGQPQHF; cdr3_nt: TGTGCCAGCAGCTCATCATTCGACAGGGTTTCAGGTCAGCCCCAGCATTTT
v_call: TRBV4-3; d_call: TRBD2; clone_size: few; j_call: TRBJ2-5; cdr3_aa: CASSQVLAGYQETQYF; cdr3_nt: TGCGCCAGCAGCCAAGTCCTAGCGGGGTACCAAGAGACCCAGTACTTC
v_call: TRBV9; d_call: NA; clone_size: NA; j_call: TRBJ2-7; cdr3_aa: CASSPSGTTYEQYF; cdr3_nt: TGTGCCAGCAGCCCCTCCGGGACAACCTACGAGCAGTACTTC
v_call: TRBV9; d_call: NA; clone_size: NA; j_call: TRBJ2-6; cdr3_aa: CASSVGVGSSGANVLTF; cdr3_nt: TGTGCCAGCAGCGTAGGGGTAGGGAGCTCTGGGGCCAACGTCCTGACTTTC
v_call: TRBV9; d_call: TRBD1; clone_size: NA; j_call: TRBJ1-4; cdr3_aa: CASSPEQGAIGKLFF; cdr3_nt: TGTGCCAGCAGCCCCGAACAGGGGGCCATAGGAAAACTGTTTTTT
v_call: TRBV9; d_call: NA; clone_size: NA; j_call: TRBJ2-7; cdr3_aa: CASSVEGGLYEQYF; cdr3_nt: TGTGCCAGCAGCGTAGAGGGGGGACTATACGAGCAGTACTTC